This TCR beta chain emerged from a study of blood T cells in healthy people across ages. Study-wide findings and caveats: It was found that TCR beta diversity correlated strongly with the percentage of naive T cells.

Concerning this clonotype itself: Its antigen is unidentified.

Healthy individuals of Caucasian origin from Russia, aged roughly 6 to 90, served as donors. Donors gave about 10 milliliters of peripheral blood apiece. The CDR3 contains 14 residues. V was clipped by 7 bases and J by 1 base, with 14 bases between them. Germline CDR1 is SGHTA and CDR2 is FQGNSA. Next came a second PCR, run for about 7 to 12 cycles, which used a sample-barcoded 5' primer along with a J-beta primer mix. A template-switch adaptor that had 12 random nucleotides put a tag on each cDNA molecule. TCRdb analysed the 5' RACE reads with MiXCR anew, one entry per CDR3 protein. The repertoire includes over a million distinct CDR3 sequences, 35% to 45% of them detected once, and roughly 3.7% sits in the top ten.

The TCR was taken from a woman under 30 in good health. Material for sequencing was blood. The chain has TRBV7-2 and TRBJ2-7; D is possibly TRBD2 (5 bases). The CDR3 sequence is CASNIGLVSYEQYF. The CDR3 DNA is TGTGCCAGCAACATCGGACTGGTTTCCTACGAGCAGTACTTC.